This T cell receptor (beta chain) was sequenced for a study of T cells in Graves' hyperthyroidism and ophthalmopathy. There are many counts of this clonotype. What was amplified from RNA transcripts were TCR beta CDR3 regions. First-round RT-PCR of the TCR CDR3 relied on the HTBI primer set. TCRdb used MiXCR to reprocess the multiplex PCR reads, holding one entry per CDR3 protein. Of 500,000 to 750,000 distinct CDR3 sequences in the sample, roughly 46% are singletons; the top ten hold about 8.3%. The junction had 6 bases not matched to a gene; V was cut back by 1 base and J by 7 bases. Germline V gene data show CDR1 as SEHNR and CDR2 as FQNEAQ (reference sequence). This CDR3 region has 14 residues.

This chain connects TRBV7-9 to TRBJ2-7; 8 positions agree with TRBD2. The TCR originated in a woman in her late teens or twenties with Graves' hyperthyroidism. Sequenced input: peripheral blood or thyroid tissue (not recorded which). The CDR3 region is CASSLVAGLKEQYF. The CDR3 region has the DNA TGTGCCAGCAGCTTAGTAGCGGGATTAAAAGAGCAGTACTTC.